These 7 T cell receptor beta chains were sequenced from one sample in a study of blood T cell repertoires in COVID-19. TCRdb keeps only in-frame clones here, not all; method: immunoSEQ multiplex PCR. The sample has tens of thousands of clones, under 90% seen once. Sequenced material: peripheral blood. These receptor sequences come from a woman in her seventies with acute or convalescent COVID-19.

Concerning this clone itself: At one end the junction does not follow the germline gene, possibly because of a read error. The V call is TRBV27, the J call TRBJ2-3; TRBD1 matches at 9 bases. Germline CDR1 and CDR2: MNHEY and SMNVEV (reference sequence). The CDR3 totals 13 residues. The CDR3 spells CASRGQGTDTQYF. CDR3 DNA sequence: TGTGCCAGCAGGGGACAGGGCACGGATACGCAGTATTTT.

The chain links TRBV2 to TRBJ1-2, with a tentative D call TRBD1 (5 bases). Germline V gives CDR1 SNHLY, CDR2 FYNNEI. Trimming left V 2 bases short and J 2 bases short, with 12 bases between. The CDR3 sequence is 15 residues long. CDR3 amino acids: CASSEPGLANYGYTF. The CDR3 DNA sequence: TGTGCCAGCAGTGAACCAGGGCTGGCAAACTATGGCTACACCTTC.

The genes are TRBV6-1 and TRBJ1-1; perhaps TRBD1 as D (5 bases). Germline-derived CDR1 and CDR2 are MNHNS and SASEGT. The length of the CDR3 is 13 residues. V was pared by 2 bases and J by 5 bases, with 9 bases between. CDR3 in DNA: TGTGCCAGCAGTGAACGGGGGAGGACTGAAGCTTTCTTT. Translation: CASSERGRTEAFF.

The chain couples TRBV11-2 to TRBJ2-5, with D uncertain. CDR1 is SGHAT and CDR2 is FQNNGV in the germline V gene. The CDR3 sequence is 16 residues long. Trimming took 5 bases from V and 4 from J, leaving 20 bases between them. DNA for the CDR3: TGTGCCAGCAGCGGGCGATGGAACCTTGGGTCAGAGACCCAGTACTTC. This sequence encodes CASSGRWNLGSETQYF.

This clone was seen a few times. The chain links TRBV2 to TRBJ1-3; the D is unclear. V lost 2 bases to trimming and J lost 0 bases, with 8 bases between them. Germline V CDR1 and CDR2: SNHLY, FYNNEI. CDR3 length: 15 amino acids. The CDR3 here is CASSESRVSGNTIYF. Written as DNA, the CDR3 is TGTGCCAGCAGTGAAAGTCGGGTCTCTGGAAACACCATATATTTT.

The chain uses TRBV6-2 or TRBV6-3 and TRBJ1-1; the match to TRBD1 covers 8 bases. The CDR3 contains 15 residues. V lost 2 bases to trimming and J lost 0 bases; unmatched junction nucleotides: 2. Germline CDR1 MNHEY, CDR2 SVGEGT. CDR3 region: CASSYRDRMNTEAFF. CDR3 bases: TGTGCCAGCAGTTACAGGGACAGGATGAACACTGAAGCTTTCTTT.

The rearrangement joins TRBV7-9 to TRBJ2-7; 8 bases agree with TRBD1. The CDR3 is made up of 16 amino acids. The trim removed 1 base at V and 6 bases at J, leaving 11 bases unmatched. CDR1 is SEHNR, CDR2 FQNEAQ, per germline (reference sequence). The CDR3 here is CASSLVSRTGTSEQYV. In nucleotides, the CDR3 is TGTGCCAGCAGCTTAGTTTCCCGGACAGGGACGTCCGAGCAGTACGTC.